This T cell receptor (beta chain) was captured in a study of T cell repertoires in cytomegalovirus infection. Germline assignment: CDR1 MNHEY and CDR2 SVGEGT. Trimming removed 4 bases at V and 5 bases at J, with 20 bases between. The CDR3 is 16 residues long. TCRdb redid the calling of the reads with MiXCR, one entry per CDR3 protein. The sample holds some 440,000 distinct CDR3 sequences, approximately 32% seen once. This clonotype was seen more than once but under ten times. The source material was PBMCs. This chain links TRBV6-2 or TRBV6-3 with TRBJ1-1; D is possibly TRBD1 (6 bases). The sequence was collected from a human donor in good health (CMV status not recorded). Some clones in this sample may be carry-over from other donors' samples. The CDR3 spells CASSFNTGTQATEAFF. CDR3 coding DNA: TGTGCCAGCAGTTTTAATACAGGGACGCAAGCAACTGAAGCTTTCTTT.